The present entry profiles one T cell receptor beta chain with its context. This record comes from a study of CD8 T cells in Susac syndrome. This CDR3 spans 15 amino acids. With 3 bases removed from V and 5 bases from J, the gap between germline ends came to 19 bases. Germline V gene sequence: CDR1 GTSNPN, CDR2 SVGIG (reference sequence). Random hexamers primed reverse transcription of about 0.45 to 1 ug RNA. Amplification of TCR beta CDR3 was carried out by immunoSEQ multiplex PCR, which covered 54 Vbeta and 13 Jbeta segments. TCRdb re-derived calls from the immunoSEQ multiplex PCR reads in MiXCR, one entry per CDR3 protein. The sample comprises some 99,000 distinct CDR3 sequences, less than 97% of which are singletons, and roughly 0.096% rests with the top ten. TEMRA cells were FACS-enriched, while CD8+ and CD4+ T cells were negatively isolated.

The sample taken for sequencing was CD4+ T cells from PBMCs. The sequence came from a human donor in good health. The gene calls are TRBV30 and TRBJ2-5; possible D gene TRBD1, 5 bases. The CDR3 DNA is TGTGCCTGGAGATTGGGGTGGGCAGGGTTGGAGACCCAGTACTTC. Translating it yields CAWRLGWAGLETQYF.